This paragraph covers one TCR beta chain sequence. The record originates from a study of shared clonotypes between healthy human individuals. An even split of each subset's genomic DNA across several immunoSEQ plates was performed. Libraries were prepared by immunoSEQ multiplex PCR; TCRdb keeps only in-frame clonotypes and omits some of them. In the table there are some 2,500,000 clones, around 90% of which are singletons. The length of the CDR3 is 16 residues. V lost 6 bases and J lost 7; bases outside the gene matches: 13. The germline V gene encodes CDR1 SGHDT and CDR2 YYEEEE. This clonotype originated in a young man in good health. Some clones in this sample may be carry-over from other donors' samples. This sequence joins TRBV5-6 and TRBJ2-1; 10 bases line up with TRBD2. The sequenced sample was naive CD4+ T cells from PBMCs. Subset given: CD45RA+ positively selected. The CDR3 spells CASTALAGVGLNEQFF. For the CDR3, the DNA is TGTGCCAGCACCGCTCTAGCGGGAGTGGGTTTAAATGAGCAGTTCTTC.